This T cell receptor beta chain was profiled in a study of Ad26.COV2.S vaccination and SARS-CoV-2 variants. About the study: Donor had been placed in the Ad26.COV2.S arm of the COV1001 trial. Once or twice, 56 days apart, Ad26.COV2.S was delivered intramuscularly.

This sample's treatment: roughly 18 received Ad26.COV2.S at low or high dose, single or two shots; about 5 received placebo; per-sample allocation not given. Sampling occurred on day 63 after the first vaccine or placebo injection. The germline V gene has CDR1 ENHRY and CDR2 SYGVKD. There are 15 residues in the CDR3. The junction had 7 bases not matched to a gene; V was cut back by 4 bases and J by 4 bases. TCRdb's copy holds only in-frame clones and misses some; the assay was immunoSEQ multiplex PCR. The sample comprises about 480,000 clones, around 88% of which are singletons, and 9.5% to 15% rests with the top ten.

This receptor was taken from a person aged 18 to 65 who received the Ad26.COV2.S COVID-19 vaccine or a placebo. This sequence joins TRBV10-3 and TRBJ1-1; 9 bases are a match to TRBD1. The sequences come from peripheral blood, collected in a trial of Ad26.COV2.S vaccine versus placebo. DNA of the CDR3: TGTGCCATCAGTGCCAGGTCGACAGGGGGCACTGAAGCTTTCTTT. Protein sequence: CAISARSTGGTEAFF.